One and the same sample provided the 18 T cell receptor beta chains below, sequenced in a study of shared clonotypes between healthy human individuals. The assay was immunoSEQ multiplex PCR, and TCRdb's table has in-frame clones only and misses some. The table has under 1,100,000 clones, 60% to 80% seen once. The sequenced sample consisted of memory CD4+ T cells sorted from blood. As to subset: CD45RA-negative fraction. The receptors shown here come from a man between 18 and 29 years old in good health.

This clone occurred many times. CDR3: CSARAGWKLFF. CDR3 coding DNA: TGCAGTGCTAGGGCGGGATGGAAACTGTTTTTT. The chain joins TRBV20-1 to TRBJ1-4; D is unclear. V lost 3 bases and J lost 11, with 10 bases in between. The CDR3 length is 11 residues. Germline V gene lookup returns CDR1 DFQATT and CDR2 SNEGSKA (reference sequence).

This chain uses TRBV4-3 with TRBJ2-1; 11 nucleotides align to TRBD2. V trimming: 2 bases; J trimming: 3 bases; junction bases outside the gene matches: 3. Germline CDR1 LGHNA, CDR2 YSLEER. CDR3 length equals 16 residues. The CDR3 here is CASSQHLAGGYNEQFF. The CDR3 DNA sequence: TGCGCCAGCAGCCAACATCTAGCGGGGGGCTACAATGAGCAGTTCTTC.

This chain uses TRBV15 with TRBJ1-1; D unclear. V was trimmed by 1 base and J by 0 bases, leaving 9 bases between them. CDR1 and CDR2 (germline): LNHNV, YYDKDF (reference sequence). The CDR3 has 15 residues. In DNA, the CDR3 is TGTGCCACCAGCAGAGGAACAGCCATGAACACTGAAGCTTTCTTT. Encoded protein: CATSRGTAMNTEAFF.

The genes are TRBV27 and TRBJ1-1; D is unresolved. This CDR3 has 13 residues. Trimming cost V 4 bases and J 3 bases, with 9 bases left between them. CDR1 is MNHEY and CDR2 is SMNVEV in the germline V gene (reference sequence). CDR3 bases: TGTGCCAGCAGTTCGATAATTTACACTGAAGCTTTCTTT. Amino acid sequence: CASSSIIYTEAFF.

This chain uses TRBV7-4 with TRBJ2-7; 11 nucleotides match TRBD2. The ends lost 5 bases at V and 1 base at J; junction bases unmatched: 13. Germline CDR1 reads SGHVT; CDR2 reads SQSDAQ. The CDR3 extends over 18 amino acids. The CDR3 coding sequence is TGTGCCAGCAGCCCGGGACTAGCGGACGAACCTATTTCCTACGAGCAGTACTTC. Protein product: CASSPGLADEPISYEQYF.

Points on this clone: This probably arose from a read error, given a far larger clone one base away. Other DNA sequences in the sample encode the same CDR3. Here the CDR3 reads CASSTGPNNQPQHF. The CDR3 DNA follows: TGTGCCAGCAGCACCGGACCCAATAATCAACCCCAGCATTTT. V gene TRBV6-4 combines with J gene TRBJ1-5; D call uncertain. The germline V gene has CDR1 MRHNA and CDR2 SNTAGT. The CDR3 covers 14 residues.

The V call is TRBV7-2, the J call TRBJ2-1, with D possibly matching TRBD2 (5 bases). Germline CDR1 SGHTA, CDR2 FQGNSA. The V gene lost 2 bases and the J gene lost 7 bases, with 9 bases spanning the gap. CDR3 length: 13 amino acids. CDR3 region: CASSLWTGNEQFF. The CDR3 region has the DNA TGTGCCAGCAGCTTATGGACTGGTAATGAGCAGTTCTTC.

Details on this clone: At one end, the junction sequence differs from germline, possibly due to a read error. V usage is TRBV5-4 and J usage is TRBJ1-2, with a possible D match to TRBD1 (6 bases). Germline CDR1 reads SGHNT; CDR2 reads YYREEE (reference sequence). The CDR3 covers 13 residues. DNA of the CDR3: TGTGCCAGCAGCCTCGATACTGAGACAGGCCTCCGATTC. Its protein is CASSLDTETGLRF.

This sequence joins TRBV14 and TRBJ2-5; 12 nucleotides align to TRBD2. This CDR3 contains 20 residues. V lost 4 bases, J lost 1 base, and 16 bases stayed unmatched. Germline V lookup: CDR1 SGHDN, CDR2 FVKESK. CDR3 nucleotide sequence: TGTGCCAGCAGCCCTAATGAAAGACTAGCGGGAGCTTCAGGCCAAGAGACCCAGTACTTC. This gives the protein CASSPNERLAGASGQETQYF. Using reference TRBV14 and TRBJ2-5 for the parts outside the CDR3, the full variable domain is EAGVTQFPSHSVIEKGQTVTLRCDPISGHDNLYWYRRVMGKEIKFLLHFVKESKQDESGMPNNRFLAERTGGTYSTLKVQPAELEDSGVYFCASSPNERLAGASGQETQYFGPGTRLLVL.

This clone was seen repeatedly, ten times or more. V and J are TRBV5-1 and TRBJ2-3, with a possible D match to TRBD1 (5 bases). The CDR3 is 14 residues long. The ends were cut back, 5 bases at V and 2 bases at J, with 12 bases in the middle. The V gene's germline CDR1 is SGHRS and CDR2 YFSETQ. The CDR3 region is CASSQGYATDTQYF. DNA of the CDR3: TGCGCCAGCAGTCAGGGCTACGCCACAGATACGCAGTATTTT. Supplemented by reference TRBV5-1 and TRBJ2-3, the full variable domain reads KAGVTQTPRYLIKTRGQQVTLSCSPISGHRSVSWYQQTPGQGLQFLFEYFSETQRNKGNFPGRFSGRQFSNSRSEMNVSTLELGDSALYLCASSQGYATDTQYFGPGTRLTVL.

This chain uses TRBV7-8 with TRBJ1-1, with D possibly matching TRBD1 (5 bases). In germline, CDR1 is SGHVS, CDR2 FQNEAQ. This CDR3 comprises 14 residues. The germline V and J ends were trimmed by 5 bases and 0 bases, with 10 bases remaining between them. CDR3 nucleotides: TGTGCCAGCAGCGAAGGAGGGGTGAACACTGAAGCTTTCTTT. Protein: CASSEGGVNTEAFF.

A word on this clone: At the DNA level, this CDR3 is encoded by other sequences in the same sample as well. The chain couples TRBV30 to TRBJ1-5; D might be TRBD1 (5 bases). Between the trimmed V and J ends, which lost 5 bases and 2 bases, there was a span of 10 bases. Germline loops: CDR1 GTSNPN, CDR2 SVGIG (reference sequence). CDR3 length equals 13 residues. CDR3 residues: CAWGGGGNQPQHF. The CDR3 nucleotides read TGTGCCTGGGGCGGAGGGGGCAATCAGCCCCAGCATTTT.

The gene calls are TRBV7-2 and TRBJ2-3; D call uncertain. The CDR3 consists of 14 residues. V lost 5 bases to trimming and J lost 6 bases, with 15 bases between them. Germline V gene sequence: CDR1 SGHTA, CDR2 FQGNSA. The CDR3 DNA sequence: TGTGCCAGCAGCCCTTACCTGGGCCGGGATACGCAGTATTTT. This sequence encodes CASSPYLGRDTQYF.

V usage is TRBV29-1 and J usage is TRBJ1-2; TRBD1 matches at 7 bases. V trimming: 7 bases; J trimming: 4 bases; junction bases outside the gene matches: 9. CDR3 length: 13 residues. The germline V gene encodes CDR1 SQVTM and CDR2 ANQGSEA. CDR3 sequence reads: CSAGDRQGYGYTF. The CDR3 bases are TGCAGCGCCGGAGATAGACAGGGCTATGGCTACACCTTC.

This sequence joins TRBV5-6 and TRBJ2-2; D perhaps matches TRBD1 (6 bases). The V gene's germline CDR1 is SGHDT and CDR2 YYEEEE. The V gene lost 5 bases and the J gene lost 3 bases, with 20 bases spanning the gap. This CDR3 is 17 amino acids long. The CDR3 here is CASRPSLGAPDTGELFF. Here the CDR3 DNA reads TGTGCCAGCAGGCCGTCTTTGGGGGCCCCGGACACCGGGGAGCTGTTTTTT.

The chain joins TRBV19 to TRBJ1-2; a weak D match, TRBD1 (5 bases). The CDR3 consists of 12 residues. Germline V gives CDR1 LNHDA, CDR2 SQIVND (reference sequence). With 6 bases removed from V and 4 bases from J, the gap between germline ends came to 9 bases. CDR3 protein: CASSDRAYGYTF. The CDR3 DNA reads TGTGCCAGTAGCGACAGAGCCTATGGCTACACCTTC.

This clone was picked up one time. The J gene is TRBJ2-3, the V gene TRBV27; 9 bases line up with TRBD2. Per the germline V gene, CDR1 is MNHEY and CDR2 is SMNVEV (reference sequence). The CDR3 spans 15 residues. V trimming: 2 bases; J trimming: 4 bases; junction bases outside the gene matches: 4. CDR3 sequence reads: CASSLLSGSADTQYF. DNA of the CDR3: TGTGCCAGCAGTTTACTTAGCGGGAGCGCAGATACGCAGTATTTT.

J is TRBJ2-2 and V is TRBV7-2; 14 bases are a match to TRBD2. Germline trimming cut 5 bases from V and 0 bases from J; bases unmatched to any gene: 2. There are 17 residues in the CDR3. CDR1 is SGHTA, CDR2 FQGNSA, per germline. DNA for the CDR3: TGTGCCAGCAGCCAGGGACTAGCGGGAGCGAACACCGGGGAGCTGTTTTTT. It codes for CASSQGLAGANTGELFF.